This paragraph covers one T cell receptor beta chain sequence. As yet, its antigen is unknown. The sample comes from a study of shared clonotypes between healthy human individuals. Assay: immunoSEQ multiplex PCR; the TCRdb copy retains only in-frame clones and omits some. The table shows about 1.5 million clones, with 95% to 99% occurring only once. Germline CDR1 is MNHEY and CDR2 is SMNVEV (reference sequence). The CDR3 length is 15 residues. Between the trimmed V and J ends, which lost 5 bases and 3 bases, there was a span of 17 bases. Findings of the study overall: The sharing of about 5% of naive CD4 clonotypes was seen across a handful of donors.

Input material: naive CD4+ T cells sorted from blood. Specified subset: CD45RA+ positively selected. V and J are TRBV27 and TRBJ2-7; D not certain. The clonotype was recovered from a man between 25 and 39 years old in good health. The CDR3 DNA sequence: TGTGCCAGCAGTCTAGACGGCGGTTCCCGCTACGAGCAGTACTTC. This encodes CASSLDGGSRYEQYF.